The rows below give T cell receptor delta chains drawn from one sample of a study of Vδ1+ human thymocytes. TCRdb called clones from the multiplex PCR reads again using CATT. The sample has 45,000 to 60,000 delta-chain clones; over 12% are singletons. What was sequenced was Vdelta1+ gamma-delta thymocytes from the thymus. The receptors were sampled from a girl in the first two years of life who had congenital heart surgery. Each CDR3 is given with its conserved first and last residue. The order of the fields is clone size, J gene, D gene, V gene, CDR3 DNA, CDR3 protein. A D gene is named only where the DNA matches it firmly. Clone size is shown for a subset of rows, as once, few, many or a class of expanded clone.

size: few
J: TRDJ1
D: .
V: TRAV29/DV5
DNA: .
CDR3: CSVLLCSKQGGLIF

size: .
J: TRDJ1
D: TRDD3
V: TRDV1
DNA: TGTGCTCTTGGGCTCCCTCGCCCTACCCGCCCTACGTTACTGGGGGATACCACCACCGATAAACTCATCTTT
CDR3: CALGLPRPTRPTLLGDTTTDKLIF

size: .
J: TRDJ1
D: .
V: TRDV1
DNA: TGTGCTCTTGGGGAACGTCGGCCCCCGTACACCGATAAACTCATCTTT
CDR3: CALGERRPPYTDKLIF

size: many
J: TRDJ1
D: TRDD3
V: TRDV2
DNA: TGTGCCTGTGAAATCACTACTGGGGGATACAATAAACTCATCTTT
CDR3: CACEITTGGYNKLIF

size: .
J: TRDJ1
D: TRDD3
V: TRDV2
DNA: TGTGCCTGTCTCCTCTCCCATGTCCGCTGGGGGGTATTTTGCGATAAACTCATCTTT
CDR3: CACLLSHVRWGVFCDKLIF

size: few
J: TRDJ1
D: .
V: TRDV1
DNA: TGTGCTCTTGGGGAACTCTCGCGGTCTCCCAAGTACACCGATAAACTCATCTTT
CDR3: CALGELSRSPKYTDKLIF

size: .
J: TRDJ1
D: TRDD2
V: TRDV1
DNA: TGTGCTCTTGGAAAGGCCTTCCTACGAGGAGACACCGATAAACTCATCTTT
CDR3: CALGKAFLRGDTDKLIF

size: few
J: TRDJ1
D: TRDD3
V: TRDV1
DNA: TGTGCTCTTGCCCTGCTACCTCGGGTAGGGGATAAGGAGGCCGATAAACTCATCTTT
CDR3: CALALLPRVGDKEADKLIF

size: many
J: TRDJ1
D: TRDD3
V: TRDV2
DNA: TGTGCCTGCTTCTGGGGGATACCCAGTTACACCGATAAACTCATCTTT
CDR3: CACFWGIPSYTDKLIF

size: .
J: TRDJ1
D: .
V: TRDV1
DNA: TGTGCTCTTGGGGGGGTATACGGCTCAAACGAAGCTCGTGGGGATCTCGATAAACTCATCTTT
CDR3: CALGGVYGSNEARGDLDKLIF

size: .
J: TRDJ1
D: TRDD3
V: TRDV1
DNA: TGTGCTCTTGGGGAAGCTTGCCTTCCTACTCGGACTGGGGGATACGGCTACACCGATAAACTCATCTTT
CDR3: CALGEACLPTRTGGYGYTDKLIF

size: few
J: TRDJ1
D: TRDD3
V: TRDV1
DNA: TGTGCTCTTGGGGAGGTTTCCTCCAAAAGGACTGGGGGATACGATAGGCCCACCGATAAACTCATCTTT
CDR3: CALGEVSSKRTGGYDRPTDKLIF

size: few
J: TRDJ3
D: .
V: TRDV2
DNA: TGTGCCTGTGACACCGAAGGCCAAGGCGGGATAGGAGGCTGGGACACCCGACAGATGTTTTTC
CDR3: CACDTEGQGGIGGWDTRQMFF

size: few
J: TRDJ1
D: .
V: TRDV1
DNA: TGTGCTCTTGGGTATATCTCTGCGTACACCGATAAACTCATCTTT
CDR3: CALGYISAYTDKLIF

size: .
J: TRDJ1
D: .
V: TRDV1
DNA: TGTGCTCTTGGGGCTTTTGGTACTGGTAAACTCATCTTT
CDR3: CALGAFGTGKLIF

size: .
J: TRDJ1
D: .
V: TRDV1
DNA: TGTGCTCTTGGGGAACTATCTCTACTTAGCGATAAACTCATCTTT
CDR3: CALGELSLLSDKLIF

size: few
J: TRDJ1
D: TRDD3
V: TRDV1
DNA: TGTGCTCTTGGGGACCCACTTCCGACGGCCTTCGTTGGGGGATACGCTCCGACCGATAAACTCATCTTT
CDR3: CALGDPLPTAFVGGYAPTDKLIF

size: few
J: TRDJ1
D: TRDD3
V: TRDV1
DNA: TGTGCTCTTGGGGAACAGTTCCTTCCGACTGGGGGATTCCACACCGATAAACTCATCTTC
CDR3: CALGEQFLPTGGFHTDKLIF

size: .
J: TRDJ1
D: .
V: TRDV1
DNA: TGTGCTCTTGGGGGAGACACCGATAAACTCATCTTT
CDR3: CALGGDTDKLIF

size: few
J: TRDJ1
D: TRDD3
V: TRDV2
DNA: TGTGCCCGTGACACCTGCGATGGGGGATACGATCCCGATAAACTCATCTTT
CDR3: CARDTCDGGYDPDKLIF

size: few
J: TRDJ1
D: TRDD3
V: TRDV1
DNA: TGTGCTCTAGGGGATTGGGGGATACCGAACACCGATAAACTCATCTTT
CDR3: CALGDWGIPNTDKLIF

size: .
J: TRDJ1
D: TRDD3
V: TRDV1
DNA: TGTGCTCTTGGGGGCCGACAGTCGGGGATAAAGGACTACACCGATAAACTCATCTTT
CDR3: CALGGRQSGIKDYTDKLIF

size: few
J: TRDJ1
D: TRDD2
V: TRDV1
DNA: TGTGCTCTTGGGGCCAAGGGCCCTTCCTACTACGTAGCTCGGAACACCGATAAACTCATCTTT
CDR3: CALGAKGPSYYVARNTDKLIF

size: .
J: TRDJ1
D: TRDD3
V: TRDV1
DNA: TGTGCTCTTGGGGAACTAGTGTTAGCTTCTCCGTACTGGGGGAGTTACAACACCGATAAACTCATCTTT
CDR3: CALGELVLASPYWGSYNTDKLIF

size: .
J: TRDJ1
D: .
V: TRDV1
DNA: TGTGCTCTTGGGGATAGTACGTTTACCGATAAACTCATCTTT
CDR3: CALGDSTFTDKLIF

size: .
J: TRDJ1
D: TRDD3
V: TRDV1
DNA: TGTGCTCTTGGGGAAGGGGGCTCCCATTCCTTGCCCCTCTGGGGGGATACCGATAAACTCATCTTT
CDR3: CALGEGGSHSLPLWGDTDKLIF

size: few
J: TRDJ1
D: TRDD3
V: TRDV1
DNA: TGTGCTCTTGGGGACCCCGAGGGGCCTCTGGGGGATATACAATACACCGATAAACTCATCTTT
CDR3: CALGDPEGPLGDIQYTDKLIF

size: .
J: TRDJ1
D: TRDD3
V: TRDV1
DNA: TGCGCTCTTGGGGATTCAACTCCATCGCTACTGGGGGACCCGTACACCGATAAACTCATCTTT
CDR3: CALGDSTPSLLGDPYTDKLIF

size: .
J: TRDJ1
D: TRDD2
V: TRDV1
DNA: TGTGCTCTTGGGGTCGACCTTCCTGCCCGGTCTATCCGACGGGACACCGATAAACTCATCTTT
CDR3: CALGVDLPARSIRRDTDKLIF

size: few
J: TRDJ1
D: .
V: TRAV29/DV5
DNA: TGTGCAGCAAGCGCGTTATGGCTCTGCGATAAACTCATCTTT
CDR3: CAASALWLCDKLIF

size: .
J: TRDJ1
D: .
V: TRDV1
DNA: TGTGCTCTTGGGGAACTAAAATTAGGGGATACCGATAAACTCATCTTT
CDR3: CALGELKLGDTDKLIF

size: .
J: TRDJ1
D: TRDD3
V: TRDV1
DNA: TGTGCTCTTGGGGAAAAAGTCCCTCCCTACCAACTGGGGGATAGTGGAACCGATAAACTCATCTTT
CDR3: CALGEKVPPYQLGDSGTDKLIF

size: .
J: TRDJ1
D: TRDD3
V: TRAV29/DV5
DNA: TGTGCCGCAAGCGTTGGTAGAACTGGGGGAGATTACACCGATAAACTCATCTTT
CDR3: CAASVGRTGGDYTDKLIF

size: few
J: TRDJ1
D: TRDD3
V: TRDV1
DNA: TGTGCTCTTGGGGGGGCGCCTTCCTCGGGGGATACGCAAACCGATAAACTCATCTTT
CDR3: CALGGAPSSGDTQTDKLIF

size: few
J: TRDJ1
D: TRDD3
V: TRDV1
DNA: TGTGCTCTTGGGGCCCCAAGGCGGGGGATACAAACCGATAAACTCATCTTT
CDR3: CALGAPRRGIQTDKLIF

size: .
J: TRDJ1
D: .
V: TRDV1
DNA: TGTGCTCTTGGGGAACTTGAACTATGCCGGGGGACGCCCGATAAACTCATCTTT
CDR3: CALGELELCRGTPDKLIF

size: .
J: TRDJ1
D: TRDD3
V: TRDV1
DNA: TGTGCTCTTGGGGAGCTCTTTCCTAGACCTCAACTACTGGGGGATACGCCCGATAAACTCATCTTT
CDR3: CALGELFPRPQLLGDTPDKLIF

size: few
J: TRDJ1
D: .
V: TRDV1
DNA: TGTGCTCTTGGGGAACTAGTCTACCTGCGGGTATATGGTGGGGGGTTCCAGTACACCGATAAACTCATCTTT
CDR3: CALGELVYLRVYGGGFQYTDKLIF

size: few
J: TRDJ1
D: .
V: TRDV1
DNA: TGTGCTCTTGGGGAAAATAAGCTACGCAAAGGGGGAAGGTACACCGATAAACTCATCTTT
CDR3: CALGENKLRKGGRYTDKLIF

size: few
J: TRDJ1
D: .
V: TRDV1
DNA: TGTGCTCTTGGGGGGGTTCCTACGCCTGGGGATAGAAACACCGATAAACTCATCTTT
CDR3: CALGGVPTPGDRNTDKLIF

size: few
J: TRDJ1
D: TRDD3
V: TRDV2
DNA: TGTGCCTGTATGACCCTCTACTGGGGGATACAGACCGATAAACTCATCTTT
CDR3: CACMTLYWGIQTDKLIF

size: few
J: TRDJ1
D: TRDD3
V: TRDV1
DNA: TGTGCTCTTGGGGAACGTCTTCCCTGGCGGGGGGATACGGCGTACACCGATAAACTCATCTTT
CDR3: CALGERLPWRGDTAYTDKLIF

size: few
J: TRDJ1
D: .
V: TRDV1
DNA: TGTGCTCTTGGGGAGGGGACCGTACACACAGATAAGCTCATCTTT
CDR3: CALGEGTVHTDKLIF

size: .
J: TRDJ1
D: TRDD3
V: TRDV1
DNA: TGTGCTCTTGGGGAACAACGGAGTGGAGGTGATGGGGGATACGGCTTGTACACCGATAAACTCATCTTT
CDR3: CALGEQRSGGDGGYGLYTDKLIF

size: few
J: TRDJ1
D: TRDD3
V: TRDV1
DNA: TGTGCTCCTGGGGAACTAGTAGCGGGACCACTACCAGGAAGGTACTGGGGTCCCGAACTCATCTTT
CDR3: CAPGELVAGPLPGRYWGPELIF

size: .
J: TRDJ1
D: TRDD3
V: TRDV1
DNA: TGTGCTCTTGGGGGGCCTTCCCAAATGTACTGGGGGATAAACGAAGATAAACTCATCTTT
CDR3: CALGGPSQMYWGINEDKLIF

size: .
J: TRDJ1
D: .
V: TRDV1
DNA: TGTGCTCTTGGGGAACTAGATCGCTGGGGATACACCGATAAACTCATCTTT
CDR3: CALGELDRWGYTDKLIF

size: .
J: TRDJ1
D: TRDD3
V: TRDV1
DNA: TGTGCTCTTGGGGAACTCCCTACTGGGGCATACACAGATAAACTCATCTTT
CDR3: CALGELPTGAYTDKLIF

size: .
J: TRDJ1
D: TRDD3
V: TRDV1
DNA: TGTGCTCTTGGGGAAGGTCTTCATTACGATTGGGACTGGGGGCCGGACGATAAACTCATCTTT
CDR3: CALGEGLHYDWDWGPDDKLIF